This entry lists 19 T cell receptor beta chains sequenced from one sample in a study of T cells in Graves' hyperthyroidism and ophthalmopathy (dated by TCRdb to the late 2010s). Libraries were built with multiplex PCR. The reads were generated on an Illumina HiSeq 2000. Amplification of TCR beta CDR3 regions was carried out from RNA transcripts. For the first round of RT-PCR on the TCR CDR3, the HTBI primer set was used together with the Qiagen OneStep RT-PCR kit. TCRdb reprocessed the public reads (quality trimming at Q25 with fastp, clone calling with MiXCR) and kept in-frame beta chains. Every distinct CDR3 protein forms one entry, paired with its most common genes and DNA. For this sample there are roughly 300,000 distinct CDR3 sequences; over 15% appear just once. The leading ten clones occupy around 54% of the sample. Sequencing used blood. The source is a woman aged 45-65 years with Graves' hyperthyroidism.

The V and J genes are TRBV5-4 and TRBJ2-3; TRBD2 is a possible D gene (5 bases). The CDR3 extends over 14 amino acids. Germline CDR1 reads SGHNT; CDR2 reads YYREEE (reference sequence). V lost 4 bases and J 5 bases, leaving 14 bases between the germline ends. The CDR3 DNA sequence: TGTGCCAGCAGCCTTCGACTGGCGGGAGATACGCAGTATTTT. This encodes CASSLRLAGDTQYF.

This clonotype was recorded many times. This rearrangement joins TRBV24-1 to TRBJ2-1; D remains unclear. CDR1 and CDR2 (germline): KGHDR, SFDVKD. CDR3 size: 13 residues. Deletions cut 4 bases from V and 7 bases from J, with 10 bases between. CDR3 coding DNA: TGTGCCACCAGTGACCCGACCAGAAATGAGCAGTTCTTC. Translation gives CATSDPTRNEQFF.

This clonotype has ten or more counts. The chain links TRBV5-1 to TRBJ2-3, with 15 positions matching TRBD2. Looked up from germline, CDR1 is SGHRS and CDR2 is YFSETQ. V trimming: 4 bases; J trimming: 6 bases; junction bases outside the gene matches: 6. The CDR3 has 16 residues. CDR3 residues: CASSQTGTSGGDTQYF. CDR3 DNA sequence: TGCGCCAGCAGCCAAACGGGGACTAGCGGGGGGGATACGCAGTATTTT. Full variable domain (remainder filled in from reference TRBV5-1 and TRBJ2-3): KAGVTQTPRYLIKTRGQQVTLSCSPISGHRSVSWYQQTPGQGLQFLFEYFSETQRNKGNFPGRFSGRQFSNSRSEMNVSTLELGDSALYLCASSQTGTSGGDTQYFGPGTRLTVL.

This clonotype occurred a few times. The chain carries TRBV29-1 and TRBJ1-1, with D perhaps TRBD1 (5 bases). Germline V gene lookup returns CDR1 SQVTM and CDR2 ANQGSEA. Trimming stripped 3 bases from V and 5 bases from J, with 19 bases between. The CDR3 runs to 15 residues. The CDR3 spells CSVDPLGGEETEAFF. The DNA of the CDR3 is TGCAGCGTTGACCCTTTAGGAGGGGAGGAGACTGAAGCTTTCTTT.

This clonotype was counted between two and nine times. J is TRBJ1-2 and V is TRBV6-1, with 8 bases matching TRBD1. Per the germline V gene, CDR1 is MNHNS and CDR2 is SASEGT. Trimming at V came to 6 bases and at J to 4 bases, leaving 4 bases not matched to a gene. The CDR3 runs 13 residues. CDR3 loop: CASRPGQVYGYTF. The CDR3 DNA follows: TGTGCCAGCAGGCCGGGACAGGTCTATGGCTACACCTTC.

In this sample, this clonotype turned up a few times. The V call is TRBV18, the J call TRBJ2-2; 9 nucleotides align to TRBD2. CDR3 length: 18 residues. Germline-derived CDR1 and CDR2 are KGHSH and LQKENI. Trimming took 3 bases from V and 4 from J; bases not matched to a gene: 12. Here the CDR3 DNA reads TGTGCCAGCTCACCCTCGAGTAGCGGGAGATTAGGCACCGGGGAGCTGTTTTTT. Translated: CASSPSSSGRLGTGELFF.

The genes are TRBV12-3 or TRBV12-4 and TRBJ2-1, with a possible D match to TRBD2 (5 bases). V was trimmed by 3 bases and J by 8 bases, leaving 17 bases between them. The CDR3 has 15 residues. As DNA, the CDR3 is TGTGCCAGCAGTTTGAGGGAGAGGACGTGGGATGAGCAGTTCTTC. This encodes CASSLRERTWDEQFF.

For this clonotype: A much larger clone is a single base away; this may be a read error. The V and J genes are TRBV7-2 and TRBJ2-5, with a weak D call TRBD2 (6 bases). V shed 3 bases and J shed 6 bases, with 14 bases lying between them. Germline CDR1 is SGHTA and CDR2 is FQGNSA. CDR3 length equals 14 residues. The CDR3 here is CASSFSGGRKTQYF. The DNA of the CDR3 is TGTGCCAGCAGCTTTAGCGGAGGCCGGAAGACCCAGTACTTC.

The table lists this clonotype with a few counts. V gene TRBV9 combines with J gene TRBJ2-1; D assignment may be TRBD1 or TRBD2 (5 bases each). Germline-derived CDR1 and CDR2 are SGDLS and YYNGEE. V lost 0 bases to trimming and J lost 3 bases, with 13 bases between them. The CDR3 totals 16 residues. CDR3 sequence (DNA): TGTGCCAGCAGCGTAGGGGACCCGATAAACTACAATGAGCAGTTCTTC. Amino acids: CASSVGDPINYNEQFF.

The chain has TRBV4-1 and TRBJ1-2, with TRBD1 identical over 9 bases. Germline CDR1 is MGHRA and CDR2 is YSYEKL. This CDR3 comprises 13 residues. Unmatched junction bases numbered 8, after V lost 7 bases and J lost 8 bases. CDR3 nucleotides: TGCGCCAGCACCGGCCGGGACAGGGAGGGCTACACCTTC. It translates to CASTGRDREGYTF.

This clonotype was seen at least ten times. V gene TRBV10-3 combines with J gene TRBJ2-3, with 8 bases that match TRBD2. The CDR3 runs 16 residues. Trimming at V came to 0 bases and at J to 4 bases, leaving 6 bases not matched to a gene. The germline V gene has CDR1 ENHRY and CDR2 SYGVKD. The CDR3, as DNA: TGTGCCATCAGTGAGTCAAGGCGGGGGGACGCAGATACGCAGTATTTT. This sequence encodes CAISESRRGDADTQYF.

The rearrangement uses TRBV5-1 and TRBJ1-2, with TRBD1 as a possible D gene (5 bases). CDR3 size: 14 residues. CDR1 and CDR2 (germline): SGHRS, YFSETQ. The V and J ends lost 3 bases and 3 bases respectively, with 12 bases between them. CDR3 nucleotides: TGCGCCAGCAGCTCTGTGTTGGGGGACTATGGCTACACCTTC. Amino acid sequence: CASSSVLGDYGYTF.

Only a few counts were recorded for this clonotype. The rearrangement links TRBV14 to TRBJ1-2; D is unresolved. Per the germline V gene, CDR1 is SGHDN and CDR2 is FVKESK. The ends were cut back, 0 bases at V and 3 bases at J, with 5 bases in the middle. The CDR3 is made up of 13 amino acids. As DNA, the CDR3 is TGTGCCAGCAGCCAAGAGGCAGACTATGGCTACACCTTC. It encodes CASSQEADYGYTF.

This rearrangement joins TRBV6-5 to TRBJ2-1; D not certain. This CDR3 is 15 amino acids long. Germline V lookup: CDR1 MNHEY, CDR2 SVGAGI. V dropped 2 bases and J dropped 0 bases, with 8 bases sitting between them. This CDR3 is CASSYRQLSYNEQFF. CDR3 in DNA: TGTGCCAGCAGTTACCGACAACTCTCCTACAATGAGCAGTTCTTC.

The table lists this clonotype with a count of one. A read error may produce the germline difference seen at one junction end. The V and J genes are TRBV20-1 and TRBJ2-1; the match to TRBD2 covers 8 bases. This CDR3 spans 13 amino acids. The germline V gene encodes CDR1 DFQATT and CDR2 SNEGSKA (reference sequence). The CDR3 here is CSADGREYNEQSF. DNA of the CDR3: TGCAGTGCCGACGGGAGGGAATACAATGAGCAGTCCTTC.

This clonotype was found many times. The rearrangement links TRBV12-3 or TRBV12-4 to TRBJ2-1; 13 bases align to TRBD2. The CDR3 spans 14 residues. J lost 9 bases, V lost 7 bases, and 6 bases had no gene match. The CDR3, as DNA: TGTGCCAGCAACCTGGGACTAGCGGGATCTGAGCAGTTCTTC. This codes for CASNLGLAGSEQFF.

The V gene is TRBV9, the J gene TRBJ1-4; 8 bases map to TRBD1. Trimming took 4 bases from V and 8 from J; bases not matched to a gene: 7. The CDR3 loop spans 14 amino acids. Germline CDR1 SGDLS, CDR2 YYNGEE. The CDR3 sequence is CASSTRTGNEKLFF. The CDR3 nucleotides are TGTGCCAGCAGCACCCGGACAGGGAACGAAAAACTGTTTTTT.

The chain recombines TRBV7-3 with TRBJ2-1, with TRBD2 matching over 12 bases. Germline V lookup: CDR1 SGHTA, CDR2 FQGTGA. Losses at the gene ends were 4 bases for V and 9 bases for J; bases not matched to a gene: 7. The CDR3 is 15 residues long. The CDR3 sequence is CASSSTSGGRGEQFF. The CDR3, as DNA: TGTGCCAGCAGCTCCACTAGCGGGGGGAGGGGTGAGCAGTTCTTC.

There are a few counts of this clonotype. The rearrangement joins TRBV7-2 to TRBJ1-5, with 9 bases that match TRBD1. The J segment lost 7 bases and the V segment lost 6 bases, leaving 4 bases of the junction unmatched. This CDR3 contains 13 residues. Germline values: CDR1 SGHTA, CDR2 FQGNSA. CDR3 sequence (DNA): TGTGCCAGCAGGGGGACAGGGTCGCAGCCCCAGCATTTT. Translation: CASRGTGSQPQHF. The whole variable domain, filled in from reference TRBV7-2 and TRBJ1-5, reads GAGVSQSPSNKVTEKGKDVELRCDPISGHTALYWYRQSLGQGLEFLIYFQGNSAPDKSGLPSDRFSAERTGGSVSTLTIQRTQQEDSAVYLCASRGTGSQPQHFGDGTRLSIL.